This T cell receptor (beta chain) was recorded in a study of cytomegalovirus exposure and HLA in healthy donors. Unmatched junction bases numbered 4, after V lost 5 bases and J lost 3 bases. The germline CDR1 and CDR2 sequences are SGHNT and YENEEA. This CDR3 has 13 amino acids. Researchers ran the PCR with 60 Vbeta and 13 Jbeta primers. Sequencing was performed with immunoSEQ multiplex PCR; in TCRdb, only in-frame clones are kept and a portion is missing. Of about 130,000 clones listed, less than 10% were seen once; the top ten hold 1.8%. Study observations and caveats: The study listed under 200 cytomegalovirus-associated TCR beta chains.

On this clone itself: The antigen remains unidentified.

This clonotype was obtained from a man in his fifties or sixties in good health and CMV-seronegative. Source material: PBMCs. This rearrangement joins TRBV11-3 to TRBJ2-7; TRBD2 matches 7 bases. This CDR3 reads CASSQGRDYEQYF. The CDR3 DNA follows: TGTGCCAGCAGCCAAGGGAGGGACTACGAGCAGTACTTC.